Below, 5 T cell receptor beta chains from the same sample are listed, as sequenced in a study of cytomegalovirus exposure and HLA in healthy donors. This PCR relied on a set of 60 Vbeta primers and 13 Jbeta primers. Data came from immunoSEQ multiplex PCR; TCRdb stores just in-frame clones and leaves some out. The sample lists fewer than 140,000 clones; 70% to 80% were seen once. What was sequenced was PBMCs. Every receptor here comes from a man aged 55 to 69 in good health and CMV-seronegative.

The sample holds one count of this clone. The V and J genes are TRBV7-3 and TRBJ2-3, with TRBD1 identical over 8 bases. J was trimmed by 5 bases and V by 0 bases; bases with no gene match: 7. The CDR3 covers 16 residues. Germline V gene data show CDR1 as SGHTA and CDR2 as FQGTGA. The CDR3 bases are TGTGCCAGCAGCTTAACGGGCAGGGGGCTTAAAGATACGCAGTATTTT. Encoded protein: CASSLTGRGLKDTQYF.

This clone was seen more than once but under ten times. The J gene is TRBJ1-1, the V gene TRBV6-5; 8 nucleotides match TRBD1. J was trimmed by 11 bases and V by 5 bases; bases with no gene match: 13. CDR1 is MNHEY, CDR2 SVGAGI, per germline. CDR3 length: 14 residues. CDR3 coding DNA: TGTGCCAGCAGTGGTGGGACAGGTTACTTTGGGGCTTTCTTT. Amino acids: CASSGGTGYFGAFF.

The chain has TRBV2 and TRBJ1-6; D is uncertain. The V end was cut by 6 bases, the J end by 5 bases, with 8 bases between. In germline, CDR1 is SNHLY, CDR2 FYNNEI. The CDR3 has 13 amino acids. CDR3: CASRTDNNSPLHF. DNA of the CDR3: TGTGCCAGCAGGACCGACAATAATTCACCCCTCCACTTT. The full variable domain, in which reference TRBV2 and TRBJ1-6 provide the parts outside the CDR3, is EPEVTQTPSHQVTQMGQEVILRCVPISNHLYFYWYRQILGQKVEFLVSFYNNEISEKSEIFDDQFSVERPDGSNFTLKIRSTKLEDSAMYFCASRTDNNSPLHFGNGTRLTVT.

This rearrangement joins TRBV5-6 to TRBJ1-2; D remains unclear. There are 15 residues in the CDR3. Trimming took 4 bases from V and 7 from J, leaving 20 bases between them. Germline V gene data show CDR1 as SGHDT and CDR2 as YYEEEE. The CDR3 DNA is TGTGCCAGCAGCCGGTTCGACAACCAGATCTTTGGCTACACCTTC. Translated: CASSRFDNQIFGYTF.

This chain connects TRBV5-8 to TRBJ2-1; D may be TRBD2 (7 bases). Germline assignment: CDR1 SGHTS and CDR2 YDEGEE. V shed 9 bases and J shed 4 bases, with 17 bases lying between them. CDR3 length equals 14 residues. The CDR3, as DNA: TGTGCCATTGGGAGGCGGGGGCCATACAATGAGCAGTTCTTC. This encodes CAIGRRGPYNEQFF.